Listed here are 3 T cell receptor beta chains from one sample, sequenced in a study of PD-1 blockade in classical Hodgkin lymphoma. Each patient relapsed following autologous stem cell transplantation, and prior brentuximab vedotin exposure differed. Sequencing used immunoSEQ multiplex PCR; TCRdb keeps in-frame clones, though not all of them. Of about 150,000 clones in the sample, approximately 72% were seen once. This sample comprised peripheral blood mononuclear cells (PBMCs), obtained before the second cycle of nivolumab. The receptors derive from a human donor with classical Hodgkin lymphoma.

V is TRBV29-1 and J is TRBJ1-1, with TRBD1 as a possible D gene (5 bases). Germline CDR1 is SQVTM and CDR2 is ANQGSEA. CDR3 length equals 13 residues. V was cut by 5 bases and J by 0 bases, with 10 bases left in between. The CDR3, as DNA: TGCAGCGTTCGGACACTTTTGAACACTGAAGCTTTCTTT. Translated: CSVRTLLNTEAFF.

The chain couples TRBV29-1 to TRBJ1-4; possible D gene TRBD1, 6 bases. Germline V CDR1 and CDR2: SQVTM, ANQGSEA. The CDR3 totals 15 residues. Trimming took off 4 bases at V and 7 bases at J, with 19 bases between the two ends. The CDR3 coding sequence is TGCAGCGTTGCATTGGGACATATATCGGGTGAAAAACTGTTTTTT. It translates to CSVALGHISGEKLFF.

The rearrangement joins TRBV19 to TRBJ2-5; D possibly corresponds to TRBD1 (7 bases). CDR3 length equals 16 residues. Germline assignment: CDR1 LNHDA and CDR2 SQIVND (reference sequence). Trimming cost V 7 bases and J 5 bases, with 23 bases left between them. The CDR3 spells CASNLDHRGGGETQYF. CDR3 nucleotide sequence: TGTGCCAGTAACTTAGACCACAGGGGAGGAGGGGAGACCCAGTACTTC.